The clone carrying this T cell receptor (beta chain) was detected many times. Investigators prepared the TCR beta libraries by applying iRepertoire HTBI primers and Arm-PCR of CDR3 regions. TCRdb called the multiplex PCR reads again in MiXCR, with one record for every CDR3 protein. The sample shows roughly 410,000 distinct CDR3 sequences, approximately 16% of them seen only once. Time point of the sample: newly diagnosed GD, antithyroid drugs for less than 3 months. PBMCs provided the RNA from which the TCR library was made. The sample originates from a study of regulatory T cells in long-lasting Graves disease. Trimming left V 4 bases short and J 1 base short, with 28 bases between. The CDR3 is made up of 20 amino acids. The same specimen was also included in a second study, on T cells in Graves' hyperthyroidism and ophthalmopathy.

The gene calls are TRBV12-3 or TRBV12-4 and TRBJ1-1; the D gene is possibly TRBD1 (5 bases). This sequence was found in a woman aged 40-49 years with Graves disease. The sample in question was peripheral blood mononuclear cells (PBMCs), obtained at new diagnosis, from a patient treated with antithyroid drugs. The CDR3 is CASSSSGGLFLDYKNTEAFF. CDR3 nucleotide sequence: TGTGCCAGCAGTTCCTCCGGGGGACTGTTCTTGGATTACAAGAACACTGAAGCTTTCTTT.